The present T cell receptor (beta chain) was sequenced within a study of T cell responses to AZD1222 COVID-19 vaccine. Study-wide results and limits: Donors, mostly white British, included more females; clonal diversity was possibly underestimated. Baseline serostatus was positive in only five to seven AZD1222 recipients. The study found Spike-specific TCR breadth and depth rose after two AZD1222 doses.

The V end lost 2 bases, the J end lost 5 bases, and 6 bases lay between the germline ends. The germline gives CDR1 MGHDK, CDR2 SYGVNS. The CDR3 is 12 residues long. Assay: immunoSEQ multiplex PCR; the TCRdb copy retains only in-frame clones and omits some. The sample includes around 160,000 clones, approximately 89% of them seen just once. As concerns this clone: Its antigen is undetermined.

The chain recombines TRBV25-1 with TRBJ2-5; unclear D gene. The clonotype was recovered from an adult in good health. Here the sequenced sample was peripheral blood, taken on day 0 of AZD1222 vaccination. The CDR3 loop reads CASSEMGETQYF. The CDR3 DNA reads TGTGCCAGCAGTGAAATGGGGGAGACCCAGTACTTC.